Following are 14 T cell receptor beta chains from one sample sequenced in a study of the immune and genomic landscape of osteosarcoma. Generated by immunoSEQ multiplex PCR, the TCRdb table keeps only in-frame clones and is missing some. In the table there are about 690 clones, 77% of which are singletons. Material: primary tumor tissue from the femur. The origin of the receptors is a man aged 25-45 years with osteosarcoma.

The V and J genes are TRBV7-8 and TRBJ1-5; D gene ambiguous. The ends were cut back, 4 bases at V and 5 bases at J, with 21 bases in the middle. Looked up from germline, CDR1 is SGHVS and CDR2 is FQNEAQ. This CDR3 is 17 amino acids long. The CDR3 sequence: CASSSTSGGKGDQPQHF. In DNA, the CDR3 is TGTGCCAGCAGCTCCACCTCGGGAGGTAAGGGAGATCAGCCCCAGCATTTT.

This chain joins TRBV5-6 and TRBJ1-2, with TRBD1 as a possible D gene (6 bases). The CDR3 length is 13 residues. Trimming stripped 6 bases from V and 5 bases from J, with 14 bases between. The germline V gene has CDR1 SGHDT and CDR2 YYEEEE. CDR3 sequence reads: CASIEQGAYGYTF. The CDR3 DNA reads TGTGCCAGCATCGAACAGGGCGCTTATGGCTACACCTTC.

This chain links TRBV29-1 with TRBJ1-1; D is unclear. The V and J ends lost 4 bases and 0 bases respectively, with 15 bases between them. Looked up from germline, CDR1 is SQVTM and CDR2 is ANQGSEA. The CDR3 spans 15 residues. CDR3 in DNA: TGCAGCGTTGCTAGTGGGTGGGGAATGAACACTGAAGCTTTCTTT. Protein product: CSVASGWGMNTEAFF.

This clone is a singleton in its sample. The rearrangement uses TRBV6-5 and TRBJ1-4, with D perhaps matching TRBD1 (5 bases). There are 14 residues in the CDR3. The ends were cut back, 10 bases at V and 3 bases at J, with 15 bases in the middle. The V gene's germline CDR1 is MNHEY and CDR2 SVGAGI. CDR3 in DNA: TGTGCCACCAGGGCTGGACACCCTAATGAAAAACTGTTTTTT. This sequence encodes CATRAGHPNEKLFF.

This clone is a singleton in its sample. V is TRBV19 and J is TRBJ2-7, with D perhaps matching TRBD2 (6 bases). The CDR3 sequence is 15 residues long. The V gene lost 3 bases and the J gene lost 0 bases, with 12 bases spanning the gap. Per germline, CDR1 LNHDA and CDR2 SQIVND (reference sequence). The CDR3 sequence: CASSMSGESSYEQYF. The CDR3 region has the DNA TGTGCCAGTAGTATGTCGGGGGAGAGCTCCTACGAGCAGTACTTC.

The gene calls are TRBV27 and TRBJ2-7, with 9 bases lining up with TRBD2. The CDR3 contains 14 residues. The J segment lost 0 bases and the V segment lost 10 bases, leaving 7 bases of the junction unmatched. Germline V gene lookup returns CDR1 MNHEY and CDR2 SMNVEV (reference sequence). Here the CDR3 DNA reads TGTGCCACGATGGTAGCGGGGGCCTCCTACGAGCAGTACTTC. Protein: CATMVAGASYEQYF.

The V gene is TRBV15, the J gene TRBJ2-7; TRBD2 aligns across 9 bases. The germline V gene encodes CDR1 LNHNV and CDR2 YYDKDF (reference sequence). The V and J ends lost 0 bases and 3 bases, in that order; junction bases with no gene match: 3. The CDR3 has 15 amino acids. The CDR3 DNA follows: TGTGCCACCAGCAGAGATGGTAGCGGGAGCTACGAGCAGTACTTC. Its protein is CATSRDGSGSYEQYF.

J is TRBJ2-5 and V is TRBV2; D not resolved. CDR3 size: 12 residues. V gave up 7 bases and J gave up 5 bases, with 11 bases separating them. Germline lookup yields CDR1 SNHLY and CDR2 FYNNEI. The CDR3 here is CASTPTGETQYF. Here the CDR3 DNA reads TGTGCCAGCACCCCGACGGGCGAGACCCAGTACTTC.

V is TRBV7-9 and J is TRBJ1-4, with D possibly TRBD1 on 6 matching bases. V lost 3 bases and J 6 bases, leaving 14 bases between the germline ends. Germline CDR1 reads SEHNR; CDR2 reads FQNEAQ (reference sequence). The CDR3 covers 15 residues. CDR3 residues: CASSFPRGFDEKLFF. The CDR3 DNA reads as TGTGCCAGCAGCTTTCCCAGGGGCTTCGATGAAAAACTGTTTTTT.

The rearrangement uses TRBV21-1 and TRBJ1-6; no DNA check was done on the table's D call, TRBD1. TRBV21-1 is a listed pseudogene. The CDR3 loop spans 18 amino acids. CDR3 in amino acids: CASSKTPGPGHYNSPLHF. Written as DNA, the CDR3 is TGTGCCAGCAGCAAAACCCCCGGGCCGGGACATTATAATTCACCCCTCCACTTT.

This rearrangement joins TRBV9 to TRBJ1-3; D not resolved. This CDR3 is 15 amino acids long. Trimming cost V 3 bases and J 0 bases, with 10 bases left between them. Germline V gives CDR1 SGDLS, CDR2 YYNGEE. The DNA of the CDR3 is TGTGCCAGCAGCGCCCGAGGTGACTCTGGAAACACCATATATTTT. Its protein is CASSARGDSGNTIYF.

The V and J genes are TRBV2 and TRBJ2-7; 10 bases are shared with TRBD1. The CDR3 covers 13 residues. CDR1 is SNHLY and CDR2 is FYNNEI in the germline V gene. With 9 bases clipped from V and 6 bases from J, the junction kept 8 bases outside the gene matches. Here the CDR3 reads CASAGTGEGEQYF. The CDR3 DNA reads TGTGCCAGTGCCGGGACAGGGGAAGGCGAGCAGTACTTC.

The rearrangement joins TRBV7-9 to TRBJ1-1, with D tentatively TRBD1 (5 bases). The CDR3 is made up of 15 amino acids. Trimming cost V 5 bases and J 1 base, with 14 bases left between them. The germline gives CDR1 SEHNR, CDR2 FQNEAQ (reference sequence). CDR3 amino acids: CASSGGMGGNTEAFF. CDR3 sequence (DNA): TGTGCCAGCAGCGGGGGAATGGGTGGGAACACTGAAGCTTTCTTT.

V is TRBV29-1 and J is TRBJ1-1, with a possible D match to TRBD1 (5 bases). The germline V gene has CDR1 SQVTM and CDR2 ANQGSEA. The ends were cut back, 8 bases at V and 0 bases at J, with 19 bases in the middle. The CDR3 totals 15 residues. The CDR3 DNA reads as TGCAGCACGGGATCAGGGTGGGGGATGAACACTGAAGCTTTCTTT. This sequence encodes CSTGSGWGMNTEAFF.